Below, 6 T cell receptor beta chains from the same sample are listed, as sequenced in a study of Ad26.COV2.S vaccination and SARS-CoV-2 variants. Treatment indicated: some 20 received Ad26.COV2.S at low or high dose, single or two shots; roughly five received placebo; per-sample allocation not given. Sample collection was performed on day 63 after the first vaccine or placebo injection. Assay: immunoSEQ multiplex PCR; the TCRdb copy retains only in-frame clones and omits some. Of about 350,000 clones listed, about 88% are singletons. Sequencing used peripheral blood, obtained in a trial of Ad26.COV2.S vaccine versus placebo. The receptors here all came from a person between 18 and 65 years old who received the Ad26.COV2.S COVID-19 vaccine or a placebo.

The CDR3, as DNA: TGTGCCTGGAGTGTAGATCGAAAACAGCCCCAGCATTTT. Translating gives CAWSVDRKQPQHF. The V call is TRBV30, the J call TRBJ1-5, with D unclear. This CDR3 has 13 amino acids. V shed 0 bases and J shed 7 bases, with 10 bases lying between them. The germline CDR1 and CDR2 sequences are GTSNPN and SVGIG (reference sequence). Complete variable domain (other parts from reference TRBV30 and TRBJ1-5): SQTIHQWPATLVQPVGSPLSLECTVEGTSNPNLYWYRQAAGRGLQLLFYSVGIGQISSEVPQNLSASRPQDRQFILSSKKLLLSDSGFYLCAWSVDRKQPQHFGDGTRLSIL.

The CDR3 sequence: CATSREVWAYNEQFF. The CDR3 DNA reads TGTGCCACCAGCAGAGAGGTTTGGGCCTACAATGAGCAGTTCTTC. The V gene is TRBV15, the J gene TRBJ2-1; the D is unclear. Germline CDR1 and CDR2: LNHNV and YYDKDF (reference sequence). V dropped 0 bases and J dropped 2 bases, with 8 bases sitting between them. This CDR3 spans 15 amino acids.

This clone was observed once. V gene TRBV30 combines with J gene TRBJ1-4; D remains unclear. Germline V gene lookup returns CDR1 GTSNPN and CDR2 SVGIG (reference sequence). V gave up 2 bases and J gave up 4 bases, with 11 bases separating them. The CDR3 is made up of 14 amino acids. The CDR3 DNA reads TGTGCCTGGAGTTTGGGAGGGCTTAATGAAAAACTGTTTTTT. Protein: CAWSLGGLNEKLFF. The full variable domain, with the rest looked up from reference TRBV30 and TRBJ1-4, is SQTIHQWPATLVQPVGSPLSLECTVEGTSNPNLYWYRQAAGRGLQLLFYSVGIGQISSEVPQNLSASRPQDRQFILSSKKLLLSDSGFYLCAWSLGGLNEKLFFGSGTQLSVL.

The rearrangement uses TRBV15 and TRBJ1-1, with D uncertain. This CDR3 comprises 14 residues. Per germline, CDR1 LNHNV and CDR2 YYDKDF (reference sequence). Trimming removed 1 base at V and 1 base at J, with 7 bases between. The CDR3 DNA is TGTGCCACCAGCAGAGGGCCGGAGAACACTGAAGCTTTCTTT. It encodes CATSRGPENTEAFF.

The sample holds a few counts of this clone. Other DNA sequences of this sample code for an identical CDR3. This chain connects TRBV6-1 to TRBJ1-5; D not certain. This CDR3 contains 12 residues. Trimming pared 3 bases from V and 4 bases from J, leaving 4 bases between. Germline V lookup: CDR1 MNHNS, CDR2 SASEGT. The CDR3 DNA is TGTGCCAGCAGTGACAGAAATCAGCCCCAGCATTTT. This translates into CASSDRNQPQHF.

Regarding this clone: One end of the junction varies from germline; a read error may be responsible. The V call is TRBV6-5, the J call TRBJ2-5; weak D call: TRBD2 (7 bases). CDR3 length: 14 amino acids. The V gene's germline CDR1 is MNHEY and CDR2 SVGAGI. This chain's CDR3 is CASSYSAGAAEGNF. The CDR3 DNA follows: TGTGCCAGCAGTTACTCGGCGGGGGCCGCGGAGGGGAACTTC.